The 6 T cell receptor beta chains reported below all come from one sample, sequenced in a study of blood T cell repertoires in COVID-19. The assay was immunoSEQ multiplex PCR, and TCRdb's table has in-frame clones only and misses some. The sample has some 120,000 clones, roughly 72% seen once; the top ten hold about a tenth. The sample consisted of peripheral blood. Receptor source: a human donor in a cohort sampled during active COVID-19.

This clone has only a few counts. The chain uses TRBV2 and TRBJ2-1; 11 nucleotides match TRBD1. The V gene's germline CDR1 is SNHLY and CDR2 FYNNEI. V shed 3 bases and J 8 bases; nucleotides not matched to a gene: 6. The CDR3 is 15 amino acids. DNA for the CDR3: TGTGCCAGCAGTGAGGACAGGGGGCTGGTCGATGAGCAGTTCTTC. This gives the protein CASSEDRGLVDEQFF. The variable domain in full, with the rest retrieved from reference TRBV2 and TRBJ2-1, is EPEVTQTPSHQVTQMGQEVILRCVPISNHLYFYWYRQILGQKVEFLVSFYNNEISEKSEIFDDQFSVERPDGSNFTLKIRSTKLEDSAMYFCASSEDRGLVDEQFFGPGTRLTVL.

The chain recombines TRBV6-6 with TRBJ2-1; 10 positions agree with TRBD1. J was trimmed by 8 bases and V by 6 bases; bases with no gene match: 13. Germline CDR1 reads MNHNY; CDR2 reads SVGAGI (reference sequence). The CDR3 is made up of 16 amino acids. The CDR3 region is CASRRPRGQGVDEQFF. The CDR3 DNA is TGTGCCAGCAGACGCCCCAGAGGACAGGGGGTGGATGAGCAGTTCTTC.

In DNA form, the CDR3 reads TGTGCCAGCTCACCTGGGGGGTTCTACGAGCAGTACTTC. Amino acid sequence: CASSPGGFYEQYF. V and J are TRBV18 and TRBJ2-7, with D tentatively TRBD2 (6 bases). Trimming stripped 3 bases from V and 3 bases from J, with 9 bases between. This CDR3 has 13 amino acids. CDR1 KGHSH and CDR2 LQKENI come from the germline V gene.

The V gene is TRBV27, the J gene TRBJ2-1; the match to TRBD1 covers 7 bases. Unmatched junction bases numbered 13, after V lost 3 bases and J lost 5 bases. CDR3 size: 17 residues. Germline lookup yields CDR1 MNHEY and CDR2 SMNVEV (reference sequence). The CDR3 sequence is CASSFTSPRDSNNEQFF. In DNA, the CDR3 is TGTGCCAGCAGTTTTACATCCCCCCGGGACAGCAACAATGAGCAGTTCTTC.

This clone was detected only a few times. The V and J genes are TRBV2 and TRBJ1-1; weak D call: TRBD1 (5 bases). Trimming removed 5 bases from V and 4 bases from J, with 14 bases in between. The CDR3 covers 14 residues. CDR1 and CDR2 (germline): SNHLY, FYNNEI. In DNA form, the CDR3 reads TGTGCCAGCAGTTCCAGGGACTACGGCACTGAAGCTTTCTTT. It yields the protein CASSSRDYGTEAFF.

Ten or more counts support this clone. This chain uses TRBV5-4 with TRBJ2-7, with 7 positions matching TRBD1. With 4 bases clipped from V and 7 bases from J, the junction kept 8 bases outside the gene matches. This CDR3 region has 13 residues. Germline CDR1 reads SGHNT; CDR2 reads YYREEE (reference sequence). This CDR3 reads CASSRDSPREQYF. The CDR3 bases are TGTGCCAGCAGCCGGGACAGCCCGAGGGAGCAGTACTTC.